This TCR beta chain is from a study of cytomegalovirus exposure and HLA in healthy donors. It was with 60 Vbeta and 13 Jbeta primers that the PCR ran. TCRdb keeps only in-frame clones here, not all; method: immunoSEQ multiplex PCR. Of 110,000 or so clones in the sample, 65% to 85% were seen once. V was cut by 2 bases and J by 9 bases, with 14 bases left in between. Germline assignment: CDR1 SGHTA and CDR2 FQGTGA. The CDR3 contains 14 residues. The sequenced material came from PBMCs. This sequence was found in a woman younger than 45 in good health and CMV-seropositive. The rearrangement links TRBV7-3 to TRBJ2-1, with D possibly being TRBD2 (6 bases). The CDR3 here is CASSLAGPQGEQFF. Written as DNA, the CDR3 is TGTGCCAGCAGCTTAGCGGGGCCTCAGGGTGAGCAGTTCTTC.